The 6 T cell receptor beta chains below were found in one sample sequenced in a study of tumor-infiltrating lymphocytes in primary liver carcinoma. TCR beta cDNA was reverse-transcribed from roughly 520 ng of total RNA. The reaction used a constant-region primer and ProtoScript II reverse transcriptase. Three-round nested multiplex PCR performed with slightly modified ARM-PCR produced the TCR beta libraries. TRBV1-TRBV30 forward primers paired with a C-beta reverse primer were used in the first two PCR rounds, which ran about 11 cycles each. TCRdb itself ran the multiplex PCR reads through MiXCR, one entry per CDR3 protein. This sample has fewer than 350,000 distinct CDR3 sequences; 50% to 70% occur once, and the top ten carry approximately 9%. Blood RNA originated from unsorted whole blood, with germline DNA additionally extracted. Sequencing was performed on peripheral blood. The receptors were sampled from a man between 35 and 55 years old with primary liver carcinoma and hepatitis B virus infection.

Ten or more counts support this clonotype. The V call is TRBV6-5, the J call TRBJ2-7; weak D call: TRBD2 (5 bases). Germline-derived CDR1 and CDR2 are MNHEY and SVGAGI. V was shortened by 0 bases and J by 3 bases, with 12 bases between the two germline ends. This CDR3 region has 15 residues. The CDR3 DNA is TGTGCCAGCAGTTACTCCTCCGGGAAAATCTACGAGCAGTACTTC. Encoded protein: CASSYSSGKIYEQYF.

A word on this clonotype: Given a much more abundant clone one base away, this may be a read error. The chain's CDR3 is CTSSRLWATTSTDTQYF. DNA of the CDR3: TGTACCAGCAGCCGGCTCTGGGCGACAACTAGCACAGATACGCAGTATTTT. The chain is built from TRBV6-2 or TRBV6-3 and TRBJ2-3; D gene ambiguous. CDR1 and CDR2 from the germline V gene are MNHEY and SVGEGT. The CDR3 is made up of 17 amino acids.

This rearrangement joins TRBV29-1 to TRBJ1-2; tentative D call: TRBD1 (5 bases). V lost 5 bases and J lost 10, with 23 bases in between. The germline V gene has CDR1 SQVTM and CDR2 ANQGSEA. The CDR3 extends over 14 amino acids. The CDR3 bases are TGCAGCGTTCAGGCGGGGGGGGGAGAGGATGACTACACCTTC. Its protein is CSVQAGGGEDDYTF. Full variable domain (rest looked up from reference TRBV29-1 and TRBJ1-2): SAVISQKPSRDICQRGTSLTIQCQVDSQVTMMFWYRQQPGQSLTLIATANQGSEATYESGFVIDKFPISRPNLTFSTLTVSNMSPEDSSIYLCSVQAGGGEDDYTFGSGTRLTVV.

A note on this clonotype: A read error may produce the germline difference seen at one junction end. The V call is TRBV4-1, the J call TRBJ2-2, with D maybe TRBD2 (5 bases). The CDR3 spans 18 residues. In germline, CDR1 is MGHRA, CDR2 YSYEKL. CDR3 coding DNA: TGCGCCAGCATCCAAGATCTTCACAGAAAGTCGAACACCGGGGAGATGTTTTTT. As protein: CASIQDLHRKSNTGEMFF.

About this clonotype itself: A single base separates this from a much larger clone, so it may be a read error. The CDR3 bases are TGCAGCGTTGCTTGGCCTCAGGGAGCTAGCGGGACCTCGGTAGATACCCAGTACTTC. Amino acids: CSVAWPQGASGTSVDTQYF. V and J are TRBV29-1 and TRBJ2-5, with 9 bases identical to TRBD2. J lost 8 bases, V lost 4 bases, and 26 bases had no gene match. Germline V gene sequence: CDR1 SQVTM, CDR2 ANQGSEA. This CDR3 is 19 amino acids long.

The chain recombines TRBV29-1 with TRBJ2-1; 11 bases are shared with TRBD2. The CDR3 loop spans 15 amino acids. Looked up from germline, CDR1 is SQVTM and CDR2 is ANQGSEA. With 3 bases clipped from V and 9 bases from J, the junction kept 10 bases outside the gene matches. The DNA for the CDR3 is TGCAGCGTTGACACTAGCGGGAGCTCCTATAGTGAGCAGTTCTTC. Protein sequence: CSVDTSGSSYSEQFF.